The source of this T cell receptor beta chain is a study of T cells in Graves' hyperthyroidism and ophthalmopathy. Overall study results and limits: The blood repertoire included most of the expanded thyroid clonotypes above 0.001.

This clonotype was recorded at least ten times. Antigen unknown. Amplification targeted TCR beta CDR3 regions from RNA transcripts. HTBI primers drove first-round RT-PCR of the TCR CDR3. TCRdb used MiXCR to reprocess the multiplex PCR reads, holding one entry per CDR3 protein. Of roughly 380,000 distinct CDR3 sequences listed, roughly 13% were seen once; the top ten hold approximately 5.3%. V dropped 7 bases and J dropped 3; count of bases not matched to a gene: 4. Germline V gene sequence: CDR1 MNHNS, CDR2 SASEGT. This CDR3 contains 13 residues. Uncontrolled infection, other autoimmune disease, pregnancy and lactation each barred patients from inclusion. Extraction of PBMCs used 7.5 to 10 ml of fresh peripheral blood.

The V and J genes are TRBV6-1 and TRBJ2-3, with 7 bases identical to TRBD2. The sequencing input was blood. The clonotype comes from a woman in her late teens or twenties with Graves' hyperthyroidism. The CDR3 protein is CASTGRETDTQYF. The CDR3 DNA is TGTGCCAGCACGGGGAGGGAAACAGATACGCAGTATTTT.